These 16 T cell receptor beta chains share one sample of origin, sequenced in a study of blood T cell repertoires in COVID-19. Some clones are missing from TCRdb's copy, which holds only in-frame ones; the method was immunoSEQ multiplex PCR. The sample lists some 150,000 clones; around 90% were seen once. Specimen: peripheral blood. Receptor source: a woman between 45 and 60 years old with acute or convalescent COVID-19.

The gene calls are TRBV4-2 and TRBJ2-5, with D possibly matching TRBD1 (6 bases). Trimming took off 0 bases at V and 5 bases at J, with 10 bases between the two ends. This CDR3 contains 14 residues. From germline, CDR1 is LGHNA and CDR2 YNFKEQ. The CDR3 region has the DNA TGTGCCAGCAGCCAAGATGACGACAGGGAGACCCAGTACTTC. The encoded protein is CASSQDDDRETQYF.

The chain couples TRBV4-1 to TRBJ1-2; 8 bases line up with TRBD1. Losses at the gene ends were 5 bases for V and 3 bases for J; bases not matched to a gene: 11. This CDR3 contains 16 residues. CDR1 MGHRA and CDR2 YSYEKL come from the germline V gene. CDR3 nucleotides: TGCGCCAGCAGCTCCCCCTTCAGGGGGCTGGACTATGGCTACACCTTC. Translating it yields CASSSPFRGLDYGYTF.

This chain uses TRBV7-3 with TRBJ1-2, with a possible D match to TRBD1 (5 bases). With 4 bases removed from V and 0 bases from J, the gap between germline ends came to 12 bases. The CDR3 contains 15 residues. The germline V gene encodes CDR1 SGHTA and CDR2 FQGTGA. CDR3 loop: CASSSGRTSNYGYTF. CDR3 in DNA: TGTGCCAGCAGCTCCGGACGGACATCTAACTATGGCTACACCTTC.

V usage is TRBV9 and J usage is TRBJ2-1; 7 bases are a match to TRBD2. V shed 0 bases, J shed 5 bases, and the junction held 14 bases outside the gene matches. The CDR3 is 18 amino acids. Germline loops: CDR1 SGDLS, CDR2 YYNGEE. This CDR3 reads CASSVVGEGGSVDNEQFF. The DNA for the CDR3 is TGTGCCAGCAGCGTAGTAGGGGAGGGCGGGAGCGTGGACAATGAGCAGTTCTTC. The whole variable domain, remainder taken from reference TRBV9 and TRBJ2-1, is DSGVTQTPKHLITATGQRVTLRCSPRSGDLSVYWYQQSLDQGLQFLIQYYNGEERAKGNILERFSAQQFPDLHSELNLSSLELGDSALYFCASSVVGEGGSVDNEQFFGPGTRLTVL.

The V gene is TRBV5-4, the J gene TRBJ2-7; 9 bases are a match to TRBD2. CDR1 and CDR2 from the germline V gene are SGHNT and YYREEE (reference sequence). The CDR3 has 16 amino acids. V trimming: 0 bases; J trimming: 3 bases; junction bases outside the gene matches: 7. Written as DNA, the CDR3 is TGTGCCAGCAGCTTGGGGCTAGCGGGAATACACTACGAGCAGTACTTC. Translation gives CASSLGLAGIHYEQYF.

The rearrangement uses TRBV19 and TRBJ2-6; maybe TRBD1 (6 bases). The CDR3 is 15 residues long. Germline V gene sequence: CDR1 LNHDA, CDR2 SQIVND (reference sequence). V was clipped by 5 bases and J by 2 bases, with 10 bases between them. The CDR3 region is CASSPTGTGANVLTF. Here the CDR3 DNA reads TGTGCCAGTAGTCCGACAGGAACTGGGGCCAACGTCCTGACTTTC.

This chain joins TRBV3-1 (or the pseudogene TRBV3-2) and TRBJ2-2; TRBD2 matches at 9 bases. V dropped 2 bases and J dropped 3; count of bases not matched to a gene: 4. Germline values: CDR1 LGHDT, CDR2 YNNKEL (reference sequence). The CDR3 is 16 residues long. As DNA, the CDR3 is TGTGCCAGCAGCCAAAAACTAGCGGGTTACACCGGGGAGCTGTTTTTT. This gives the protein CASSQKLAGYTGELFF.

The chain employs TRBV11-2 and TRBJ1-4; TRBD1 is a possible D gene (5 bases). Per the germline V gene, CDR1 is SGHAT and CDR2 is FQNNGV. The CDR3 covers 16 residues. V lost 5 bases, J lost 6 bases, and 19 bases lay in between. The CDR3 spells CASSGRDSPTDEKLFF. Here the CDR3 DNA reads TGTGCCAGCAGCGGACGGGACTCCCCTACCGATGAAAAACTGTTTTTT.

The chain has TRBV2 and TRBJ1-3; D perhaps matches TRBD1 (6 bases). Deletions cut 5 bases from V and 0 bases from J, with 11 bases between. CDR1 and CDR2 from the germline V gene are SNHLY and FYNNEI. The CDR3 covers 15 residues. In DNA, the CDR3 is TGTGCCAGCAGTCGGGACACTCCCTCTGGAAACACCATATATTTT. This sequence encodes CASSRDTPSGNTIYF. The full variable domain, with the rest looked up from reference TRBV2 and TRBJ1-3, is EPEVTQTPSHQVTQMGQEVILRCVPISNHLYFYWYRQILGQKVEFLVSFYNNEISEKSEIFDDQFSVERPDGSNFTLKIRSTKLEDSAMYFCASSRDTPSGNTIYFGEGSWLTVV.

The chain has TRBV27 and TRBJ2-7; D is uncertain. This CDR3 region has 12 residues. The ends were cut back, 6 bases at V and 2 bases at J, with 8 bases in the middle. Germline CDR1 reads MNHEY; CDR2 reads SMNVEV (reference sequence). The CDR3: CASRELPYEQYF. CDR3 in DNA: TGTGCCAGCAGGGAGTTACCCTACGAGCAGTACTTC.

This clone was counted between two and nine times. The chain carries TRBV30 and TRBJ1-5; D is perhaps TRBD1 (5 bases). CDR1 and CDR2 from the germline V gene are GTSNPN and SVGIG (reference sequence). There are 14 residues in the CDR3. The ends were cut back, 2 bases at V and 1 base at J, with 9 bases in the middle. CDR3 region: CAWSPRASNQPQHF. DNA for the CDR3: TGTGCCTGGAGTCCCAGGGCCAGCAATCAGCCCCAGCATTTT. The full variable domain, rest sourced from reference TRBV30 and TRBJ1-5, is SQTIHQWPATLVQPVGSPLSLECTVEGTSNPNLYWYRQAAGRGLQLLFYSVGIGQISSEVPQNLSASRPQDRQFILSSKKLLLSDSGFYLCAWSPRASNQPQHFGDGTRLSIL.

The rearrangement uses TRBV7-2 and TRBJ2-7, with 10 bases identical to TRBD2. V dropped 2 bases and J dropped 7; count of bases not matched to a gene: 8. This CDR3 region has 15 residues. Germline CDR1 is SGHTA and CDR2 is FQGNSA. CDR3 protein: CASSLRLAGVREQYF. The DNA for the CDR3 is TGTGCCAGCAGCTTAAGGCTAGCGGGAGTACGGGAGCAGTACTTC.

CDR3 sequence (DNA): TGTGCCAGCAGCCCGGGGAGCGGGAGTTTTTACGAGCAGTACTTC. Its protein is CASSPGSGSFYEQYF. The chain links TRBV9 to TRBJ2-7; 8 positions match TRBD2. Germline trimming cut 4 bases from V and 4 bases from J; bases unmatched to any gene: 10. The length of the CDR3 is 15 residues. Germline assignment: CDR1 SGDLS and CDR2 YYNGEE.

The chain combines TRBV5-6 with TRBJ2-2; D perhaps matches TRBD1 (5 bases). The CDR3 sequence is 15 residues long. V was pared by 3 bases and J by 0 bases, with 9 bases between. Germline V gene lookup returns CDR1 SGHDT and CDR2 YYEEEE. The CDR3 is CASSWGPSNTGELFF. Written as DNA, the CDR3 is TGTGCCAGCAGCTGGGGCCCTTCGAACACCGGGGAGCTGTTTTTT.

This chain connects TRBV18 to TRBJ1-1, with D maybe TRBD1 (6 bases). CDR3 length: 13 residues. The ends were cut back, 5 bases at V and 8 bases at J, with 15 bases in the middle. The germline CDR1 and CDR2 sequences are KGHSH and LQKENI. CDR3 coding DNA: TGTGCCAGCTCAACGAGTGACGGACAGGAAGCTTTCTTT. It specifies CASSTSDGQEAFF.

The chain joins TRBV11-3 to TRBJ2-4; D might be TRBD2 (5 bases). The CDR3 loop spans 21 amino acids. Trimming removed 0 bases at V and 2 bases at J, with 26 bases between. Per the germline V gene, CDR1 is SGHNT and CDR2 is YENEEA. The CDR3 coding sequence is TGTGCCAGCAGCTTAGATCACGGTACGACCTCCCTTTCGGGGTCCAAAAACATTCAGTACTTC. This codes for CASSLDHGTTSLSGSKNIQYF.